This T cell receptor (beta chain) was recorded in a study of T cell responses to AZD1222 COVID-19 vaccine. Profiling relied on immunoSEQ multiplex PCR, and the TCRdb table lists in-frame clones only, not all of them. In the table there are approximately 110,000 clones, 70% to 90% of which are singletons. Overall study results and limits: White British people made up most donors, females outnumbered males, and clonal diversity was possibly underestimated.

As to this clone: Its antigen is not identified.

From germline, CDR1 is MNHEY and CDR2 SVGAGI. The V gene lost 2 bases and the J gene lost 3 bases, with 10 bases spanning the gap. The CDR3 runs 15 residues. Sequenced here: peripheral blood, sampled on day 0 of AZD1222 vaccination. The chain uses TRBV6-5 and TRBJ2-2, with D possibly TRBD1 on 6 matching bases. The sequence was obtained from an adult in good health. CDR3 nucleotide sequence: TGTGCCAGCAGTTACACAGGACAGTACACCGGGGAGCTGTTTTTT. Translation gives CASSYTGQYTGELFF.